This TCR beta chain was obtained from a study of Graves' ophthalmopathy and Graves' hyperthyroidism. Trimming removed 6 bases at V and 9 bases at J, with 15 bases between. This CDR3 has 13 amino acids. For this clonotype: No antigen is known for it.

Clinicians made diagnoses from clinical symptoms, serum thyroxine, TRAb, thyroid ultrasound and orbital computed tomography. RNA transcripts provided the template for amplifying TCR beta CDR3 regions. HTBI-primed RT-PCR formed the first round, and a multiplex PCR formed the second. TCRdb independently ran MiXCR on the multiplex PCR reads; one entry per CDR3 protein. The data hold 650,000 to 900,000 distinct CDR3 sequences, with roughly two fifths observed a single time. Findings and caveats of the study: Most expanded thyroid clonotypes above 0.001 frequency also appeared in blood. The model's ophthalmopathy progression predictions had about 71% sensitivity and approximately 72% specificity.

Specimen: peripheral blood. The TCR originated in an adult man with Graves' ophthalmopathy. The chain recombines TRBV12-3 or TRBV12-4 with TRBJ1-5; no firm D call. The chain's CDR3 is CASSPVQFGPQHF. The CDR3 coding sequence is TGTGCCAGCAGCCCCGTTCAGTTTGGGCCCCAGCATTTT.